The rows below give T cell receptor beta chains drawn from one sample of a study of blood T cells in healthy people across ages. Via MiXCR, TCRdb re-called the 5' RACE reads, giving one row per CDR3 protein. Of about 1.8 million distinct CDR3 sequences in the sample, about 49% were seen once. The sample taken for sequencing was blood. These receptors came from a woman in her 40s in good health. CDR3s include the opening cysteine and the closing phenylalanine or tryptophan. A D gene is named only where the DNA matches it firmly. Size tells how often a clone was seen (once, few, many) or the class of an expanded clone, and some rows leave it out.

cdr3_aa cdr3_nt j_call v_call clone_size d_call
CASSPLGQANYGYTF TGTGCCAGCAGCCCCCTGGGGCAAGCTAACTATGGCTACACCTTC TRBJ1-2 TRBV7-9 few .
CASSRLELGNQPQHF TGTGCCAGCAGTAGACTGGAACTTGGCAATCAGCCCCAGCATTTT TRBJ1-5 TRBV6-6 . .
CASSIPLLGTDVTYNEQFF TGTGCCAGCAGCATACCACTACTAGGGACAGATGTCACCTACAATGAGCAGTTCTTC TRBJ2-1 TRBV7-2 . TRBD1
CASSYSIGGSSDEQYF TGTGCCAGCAGTTACTCGATCGGGGGCAGCTCCGACGAGCAGTACTTC TRBJ2-7 TRBV6-5 . .
CASTLSAAGGNIQYF TGTGCCAGCACCCTATCCGCGGCGGGTGGAAACATTCAGTACTTC TRBJ2-4 TRBV28 few .
CASSPPGQDEQYF TGTGCCAGCTCACCACCGGGGCAGGACGAGCAGTACTTC TRBJ2-7 TRBV18 . .
CASQRGPDQPQHF TGTGCCAGCCAGCGGGGACCCGATCAGCCCCAGCATTTT TRBJ1-5 TRBV6-2/TRBV6-3 . .
CASSYEHVTYGYTF TGTGCCAGCAGTTACGAACATGTCACCTATGGCTACACCTTC TRBJ1-2 TRBV6-6 . .
CASYRGSLYNEQFF TGCGCCAGCTACAGGGGGTCTCTCTACAATGAGCAGTTCTTC TRBJ2-1 TRBV5-1 once TRBD1
CASSLIGGSLQNIQYF TGTGCCAGCAGCTTGATTGGAGGGTCCTTACAAAACATTCAGTACTTC TRBJ2-4 TRBV5-6 . .
CSALWDRYYGYTF TGCAGTGCCCTATGGGACAGATACTATGGCTACACCTTC TRBJ1-2 TRBV20-1 once TRBD1
CASTRATRTDTQYF TGTGCCAGCACAAGGGCGACGCGCACAGATACGCAGTATTTT TRBJ2-3 TRBV6-5 . .
CASRSTGRSNQPQHF TGTGCCAGCAGATCGACAGGGAGGAGCAATCAGCCCCAGCATTTT TRBJ1-5 TRBV27 . TRBD1
CASSGQGPSEQYF TGTGCCAGCAGTGGACAGGGACCCTCCGAGCAGTACTTC TRBJ2-7 TRBV2 . TRBD1
CASSYSREGFTETQYF TGTGCCAGCAGTTACTCGAGAGAGGGTTTCACGGAGACCCAGTACTTC TRBJ2-5 TRBV6-5 . .
CASSQGDRGSHEQFF TGCGCCAGCAGCCAAGGGGACAGGGGTTCCCATGAGCAGTTCTTC TRBJ2-1 TRBV4-3 few TRBD1
CSAPGWSSYEQYF TGCAGTGCGCCAGGGTGGAGCTCCTACGAGCAGTACTTC TRBJ2-7 TRBV20-1 few .
CASSRDSPPGGYGYTF TGTGCCAGCAGCCGGGACAGCCCTCCGGGGGGCTATGGCTACACCTTC TRBJ1-2 TRBV7-2 . TRBD1
CSAGRTAGQETQYF TGCAGTGCTGGAAGGACAGCCGGACAAGAGACCCAGTACTTC TRBJ2-5 TRBV20-1 few .
CASSDWGSSYEQYF TGTGCCAGCAGTGACTGGGGCAGCTCCTACGAGCAGTACTTC TRBJ2-7 TRBV25-1 . .
CATSPATGQNQPQHF TGTGCCACCAGTCCTGCCACGGGGCAAAATCAGCCCCAGCATTTT TRBJ1-5 TRBV15 . .
CASSLGTARISYGYTF TGTGCCAGCAGTTTAGGGACAGCTCGAATTTCCTATGGCTACACCTTC TRBJ1-2 TRBV12-3/TRBV12-4 few .
CATSDFRSNYGYTF TGTGCCACCAGTGATTTTAGATCTAACTATGGCTACACCTTC TRBJ1-2 TRBV24-1 once .
CSATGQGLDNSPLHF TGCAGTGCTACCGGACAGGGGCTGGATAATTCACCCCTCCACTTT TRBJ1-6 TRBV20-1 few TRBD1
CASSIGWGGYTF TGTGCCAGCAGTATTGGATGGGGGGGCTACACCTTC TRBJ1-2 TRBV6-6 . .
CAISELKGPYNEQFF TGTGCCATCAGTGAGTTAAAGGGCCCTTACAATGAGCAGTTCTTC TRBJ2-1 TRBV10-3 . .
CSARGRDGGYEQYF TGCAGTGCTAGAGGTAGGGACGGGGGCTACGAGCAGTACTTC TRBJ2-7 TRBV20-1 . .
CASSSGQGGDEQYF TGTGCCAGCAGTTCGGGACAGGGTGGCGACGAGCAGTACTTC TRBJ2-7 TRBV28 few TRBD1
CASSLDRPGDTQYF TGTGCCAGCAGCCTGGACAGGCCAGGGGATACGCAGTATTTT TRBJ2-3 TRBV9 . TRBD1
CAISDGIGNQPQHF TGTGCCATCAGCGATGGGATAGGCAATCAGCCCCAGCATTTT TRBJ1-5 TRBV10-3 . .
CASSQTSDYEQYF TGTGCCAGCAGCCAAACTTCGGATTACGAGCAGTACTTC TRBJ2-7 TRBV7-2 few .
CASSLTPADTQYF TGTGCCAGCAGTTTAACCCCCGCAGATACGCAGTATTTT TRBJ2-3 TRBV27 . .
CASSLAQPDYNYGYTF TGCGCCAGCAGCTTGGCCCAACCCGACTACAACTATGGCTACACCTTC TRBJ1-2 TRBV5-1 . .
CASSPYPNEQFF TGTGCCAGCAGCCCGTACCCCAATGAGCAGTTCTTC TRBJ2-1 TRBV7-9 few .
CASSRVGETQYF TGCGCCAGCAGCCGGGTGGGAGAGACCCAGTACTTC TRBJ2-5 TRBV4-1 many .
CASSNSPGQALDTF TGTGCCAGCAGTAACAGTCCGGGACAGGCGCTGGACACCTTC TRBJ1-2 TRBV3-1 . TRBD1
CASRDKQGAVNEQFF TGTGCCAGCAGAGATAAGCAGGGGGCTGTCAATGAGCAGTTCTTC TRBJ2-1 TRBV7-2 few TRBD1
CSARIQERGSITDTQYF TGCAGTGCTAGGATTCAAGAGCGGGGGTCAATCACAGATACGCAGTATTTT TRBJ2-3 TRBV20-1 few TRBD2
CASSRVRTENYEQYF TGTGCCAGCAGCAGGGTGAGGACAGAAAACTACGAGCAGTACTTC TRBJ2-7 TRBV21-1 . .
CASSHIGNQPQHF TGTGCCAGCAGCCACATAGGGAATCAGCCCCAGCATTTT TRBJ1-5 TRBV3-1 few .
CASSEQGRFADTQYF TGTGCCAGCAGTGAACAGGGTAGATTTGCAGATACGCAGTATTTT TRBJ2-3 TRBV25-1 . .